A single sample is the source of the 29 T cell receptor beta chains below, sequenced in a study of T cell responses to AZD1222 COVID-19 vaccine. Assay: immunoSEQ multiplex PCR; the TCRdb copy retains only in-frame clones and omits some. Of under 110,000 clones listed, about 90% are singletons. Sequencing used peripheral blood, obtained 28 days after the second AZD1222 dose. These receptors were taken from an adult who received the AZD1222 COVID-19 vaccine.

The rearrangement links TRBV15 to TRBJ1-3, with D possibly matching TRBD1 (5 bases). This CDR3 spans 15 amino acids. CDR1 is LNHNV, CDR2 YYDKDF, per germline (reference sequence). Between the trimmed V and J ends, which lost 0 bases and 3 bases, there was a span of 9 bases. The CDR3 coding sequence is TGTGCCACCAGCAGAGATCGAGGGGTTGGAAACACCATATATTTT. It is translated as CATSRDRGVGNTIYF.

This CDR3 reads CASSPAMAKNIQYF. DNA for the CDR3: TGTGCCAGCTCCCCCGCGATGGCCAAAAACATTCAGTACTTC. The gene calls are TRBV18 and TRBJ2-4; unclear D gene. The CDR3 consists of 14 residues. Germline CDR1 and CDR2: KGHSH and LQKENI. V was cut by 6 bases and J by 1 base, with 10 bases left in between.

The rearrangement links TRBV11-2 to TRBJ2-7, with 10 bases matching TRBD1. J gave up 0 bases and V 7 bases, and 9 bases lay outside the gene matches. Germline V gene sequence: CDR1 SGHAT, CDR2 FQNNGV. The CDR3 is 16 amino acids. The CDR3 coding sequence is TGTGCCAGCACCACTTCCCGGGACAGGGGCTCCTACGAGCAGTACTTC. Protein sequence: CASTTSRDRGSYEQYF.

This clone was seen a single time. V gene TRBV3-1 (or the pseudogene TRBV3-2) combines with J gene TRBJ2-1, with 8 bases that match TRBD2. V trimming: 2 bases; J trimming: 15 bases; junction bases outside the gene matches: 12. The CDR3 consists of 14 residues. Germline V gene sequence: CDR1 LGHDT, CDR2 YNNKEL (reference sequence). This chain's CDR3 is CASSQSPRGSGGFF. CDR3 nucleotide sequence: TGTGCCAGCAGCCAAAGCCCCCGGGGAAGCGGGGGGTTCTTC.

This chain links TRBV19 with TRBJ1-1; the match to TRBD1 covers 8 bases. The CDR3 has 15 amino acids. Germline CDR1 LNHDA, CDR2 SQIVND (reference sequence). Trimming cost V 4 bases and J 4 bases; bases outside gene matches: 8. CDR3 sequence (DNA): TGTGCCAGTAGTACACAAACAGGGGGGGCCACTGAAGCTTTCTTT. This sequence encodes CASSTQTGGATEAFF. Using reference TRBV19 and TRBJ1-1 for the parts outside the CDR3, the full variable domain is DGGITQSPKYLFRKEGQNVTLSCEQNLNHDAMYWYRQDPGQGLRLIYYSQIVNDFQKGDIAEGYSVSREKKESFPLTVTSAQKNPTAFYLCASSTQTGGATEAFFGQGTRLTVV.

The rearrangement joins TRBV19 to TRBJ1-4, with 7 bases identical to TRBD1. Unmatched junction bases numbered 2, after V lost 7 bases and J lost 0 bases. CDR1 and CDR2 from the germline V gene are LNHDA and SQIVND (reference sequence). The CDR3 totals 14 residues. CDR3 amino acids: CASTDRATNEKLFF. Here the CDR3 DNA reads TGTGCCAGTACCGACAGGGCAACTAATGAAAAACTGTTTTTT.

In DNA form, the CDR3 reads TGTGCCACCGAGCGGGAGGTCGCGGGGGAGCAGTTCTTC. It is translated as CATEREVAGEQFF. The rearrangement joins TRBV24-1 to TRBJ2-1, with 9 bases that match TRBD2. The CDR3 spans 13 residues. In germline, CDR1 is KGHDR, CDR2 SFDVKD. The junction had 9 bases not matched to a gene; V was cut back by 9 bases and J by 10 bases.

This clone has just a few counts. V usage is TRBV9 and J usage is TRBJ1-2; D is possibly TRBD1 (6 bases). This CDR3 has 17 residues. Germline V gene data show CDR1 as SGDLS and CDR2 as YYNGEE. V was clipped by 0 bases and J by 6 bases, with 21 bases between them. CDR3 nucleotides: TGTGCCAGCAGCGTAGCCGGCGGGGGGGCAGAAGGTAATGGCTACACCTTC. Its protein is CASSVAGGGAEGNGYTF.

The genes are TRBV9 and TRBJ2-7; D could derive from TRBD1 or TRBD2 (7 bases each). Germline assignment: CDR1 SGDLS and CDR2 YYNGEE. The CDR3 extends over 15 amino acids. Deletions cut 3 bases from V and 6 bases from J, with 19 bases between. CDR3 amino acids: CASSGTGEGRSEQYF. For the CDR3, the DNA is TGTGCCAGCAGCGGTACAGGGGAGGGTCGAAGCGAGCAGTACTTC.

V and J are TRBV9 and TRBJ1-1; D call uncertain. The germline V gene encodes CDR1 SGDLS and CDR2 YYNGEE. The CDR3 extends over 13 amino acids. V lost 0 bases to trimming and J lost 3 bases, with 6 bases between them. The CDR3, as DNA: TGTGCCAGCAGCGTAGGGCGGTACACTGAAGCTTTCTTT. As protein: CASSVGRYTEAFF.

V usage is TRBV6-4 and J usage is TRBJ2-1; TRBD2 matches 10 bases. This CDR3 has 15 amino acids. CDR1 is MRHNA, CDR2 SNTAGT, per germline. Trimming removed 0 bases from V and 4 bases from J; junction bases left unmatched: 0. CDR3 DNA: TGTGCCAGCAGTGACTCAGCGGGGGGGTACAATGAGCAGTTCTTC. It specifies CASSDSAGGYNEQFF.

The chain links TRBV19 to TRBJ2-6; D unclear. The V gene lost 5 bases and the J gene lost 2 bases, with 13 bases spanning the gap. The CDR3 length is 16 residues. Germline CDR1 and CDR2: LNHDA and SQIVND (reference sequence). The CDR3 is CASSPHSGPGANVLTF. The DNA of the CDR3 is TGTGCCAGTAGTCCCCACTCCGGGCCTGGGGCCAACGTCCTGACTTTC.

This clone was seen a handful of times. The V gene is TRBV14, the J gene TRBJ2-1; the D gene is possibly TRBD2 (5 bases). CDR3 size: 13 residues. Trimming shortened V by 4 bases and J by 9 bases, and 13 bases separated the two germline ends. Germline lookup yields CDR1 SGHDN and CDR2 FVKESK. CDR3 coding DNA: TGTGCCAGCAGCCCAAGGGCTAGCAGTGAGCAGTTCTTC. This gives the protein CASSPRASSEQFF.

This rearrangement joins TRBV28 to TRBJ1-2; D remains unclear. CDR1 is MDHEN and CDR2 is SYDVKM in the germline V gene. CDR3 length equals 12 residues. Trimming took off 2 bases at V and 3 bases at J, with 4 bases between the two ends. The CDR3, as DNA: TGTGCCAGCAGTTTAAGTGACTATGGCTACACCTTC. Translating it yields CASSLSDYGYTF.

The chain links TRBV4-2 to TRBJ2-1, with TRBD2 identical over 7 bases. From germline, CDR1 is LGHNA and CDR2 YNFKEQ. The CDR3 loop spans 15 amino acids. Trimming removed 4 bases from V and 6 bases from J; junction bases left unmatched: 9. CDR3 sequence (DNA): TGTGCCAGCAGCCTGACTAGCACGGGCGTCAATGAGCAGTTCTTC. It specifies CASSLTSTGVNEQFF.

The CDR3 DNA reads TGTGCCAGCAGCTTGCAGGAGGACACTGAAGCTTTCTTT. Translated, it gives CASSLQEDTEAFF. The genes are TRBV5-8 and TRBJ1-1; D is undetermined. Germline CDR1 reads SGHTS; CDR2 reads YDEGEE. This CDR3 comprises 13 residues. V lost 1 base and J lost 3, with 7 bases in between.

In its sample, this clone was seen a few times. The genes are TRBV19 and TRBJ1-1; the D gene is possibly TRBD1 (5 bases). The CDR3 length is 14 residues. The germline V and J ends were trimmed by 4 bases and 4 bases, with 13 bases remaining between them. Germline lookup yields CDR1 LNHDA and CDR2 SQIVND (reference sequence). CDR3 nucleotides: TGTGCCAGTAGTACCAACCTCAGGGCCACTGAAGCTTTCTTT. This codes for CASSTNLRATEAFF.

The chain is built from TRBV27 and TRBJ2-7, with D possibly matching TRBD2 (6 bases). The V gene lost 5 bases and the J gene lost 5 bases, with 13 bases spanning the gap. Germline V lookup: CDR1 MNHEY, CDR2 SMNVEV (reference sequence). This CDR3 comprises 13 residues. In DNA, the CDR3 is TGTGCCAGCAGTCAACAAGGAGGGGACGAGCAGTACTTC. Its translation: CASSQQGGDEQYF.

This clone was counted once. V gene TRBV19 combines with J gene TRBJ2-7; tentatively, D is TRBD1 (6 bases). Germline V gives CDR1 LNHDA, CDR2 SQIVND (reference sequence). Between the trimmed V and J ends, which lost 5 bases and 0 bases, there was a span of 14 bases. The CDR3 runs 15 residues. CDR3 amino acids: CASSLRMGASYEQYF. CDR3 nucleotides: TGTGCCAGTAGTTTAAGGATGGGGGCCTCCTACGAGCAGTACTTC. Filled out from reference TRBV19 and TRBJ2-7, the complete variable domain reads DGGITQSPKYLFRKEGQNVTLSCEQNLNHDAMYWYRQDPGQGLRLIYYSQIVNDFQKGDIAEGYSVSREKKESFPLTVTSAQKNPTAFYLCASSLRMGASYEQYFGPGTRLTVT.

The rearrangement joins TRBV9 to TRBJ1-2; D remains ambiguous. The V and J ends lost 2 bases and 2 bases respectively, with 7 bases between them. The CDR3 contains 13 residues. CDR1 is SGDLS, CDR2 YYNGEE, per germline. CDR3 in amino acids: CASSVGENYGYTF. As DNA, the CDR3 is TGTGCCAGCAGCGTGGGAGAGAACTATGGCTACACCTTC.

This clone was observed a single time. The rearrangement links TRBV7-8 to TRBJ2-3, with D unclear. Germline CDR1 SGHVS, CDR2 FQNEAQ. The V and J ends lost 1 base and 2 bases respectively, with 22 bases between them. CDR3 size: 19 residues. CDR3 nucleotide sequence: TGTGCCAGCAGCTTAGGACCCCCGCCGTGGGGTCTTAACACAGATACGCAGTATTTT. Its translation is CASSLGPPPWGLNTDTQYF.

The J gene is TRBJ2-7, the V gene TRBV4-1, with D unclear. This CDR3 has 14 residues. The germline gives CDR1 MGHRA, CDR2 YSYEKL. The V gene lost 0 bases and the J gene lost 2 bases, with 8 bases spanning the gap. Here the CDR3 DNA reads TGCGCCAGCAGCCAAGATCTACCCCCCTACGAGCAGTACTTC. Amino acid sequence: CASSQDLPPYEQYF.

The J gene is TRBJ1-1, the V gene TRBV2; the match to TRBD1 covers 10 bases. The junction had 10 bases not matched to a gene; V was cut back by 8 bases and J by 10 bases. Germline V gives CDR1 SNHLY, CDR2 FYNNEI. The CDR3 totals 13 residues. The CDR3 DNA reads TGTGCCAGCTTGGACAGGGGGGAATATAGAGCTTTCTTT. Translated: CASLDRGEYRAFF.

The chain has TRBV19 and TRBJ2-2; a possible D gene is TRBD2 (5 bases). CDR1 and CDR2 (germline): LNHDA, SQIVND (reference sequence). The CDR3 has 17 residues. The V end was cut by 4 bases, the J end by 4 bases, with 19 bases between. In DNA, the CDR3 is TGTGCCAGTAGTACTCGACGGACGGGGTCGAGCACCGGGGAGCTGTTTTTT. It translates to CASSTRRTGSSTGELFF. The whole variable domain, filled in from reference TRBV19 and TRBJ2-2, reads DGGITQSPKYLFRKEGQNVTLSCEQNLNHDAMYWYRQDPGQGLRLIYYSQIVNDFQKGDIAEGYSVSREKKESFPLTVTSAQKNPTAFYLCASSTRRTGSSTGELFFGEGSRLTVL.

The V and J genes are TRBV29-1 and TRBJ2-2; D ambiguous. The CDR3 extends over 10 amino acids. V dropped 6 bases and J dropped 3 bases, with 2 bases sitting between them. Germline values: CDR1 SQVTM, CDR2 ANQGSEA. CDR3 region: CSVDTGELFF. The CDR3 bases are TGCAGCGTAGACACCGGGGAGCTGTTTTTT.

This rearrangement joins TRBV19 to TRBJ1-3; D not certain. The CDR3 has 16 residues. In germline, CDR1 is LNHDA, CDR2 SQIVND (reference sequence). V shed 5 bases and J shed 8 bases, with 22 bases lying between them. CDR3 region: CASSVSGPPKGDTIYF. For the CDR3, the DNA is TGTGCCAGTAGTGTATCCGGGCCCCCTAAAGGAGACACCATATATTTT.

The chain employs TRBV6-2 or TRBV6-3 and TRBJ2-1; D gene uncertain. CDR1 is MNHEY, CDR2 SVGEGT, per germline. Trimming removed 0 bases from V and 8 bases from J, with 2 bases in between. The CDR3 consists of 11 residues. CDR3 residues: CASSYSYEQFF. The CDR3, as DNA: TGTGCCAGCAGTTACTCCTATGAGCAGTTCTTC.

The chain links TRBV4-3 to TRBJ1-6; perhaps TRBD1 as D (5 bases). Trimming took off 6 bases at V and 0 bases at J, with 9 bases between the two ends. This CDR3 is 15 amino acids long. Germline-derived CDR1 and CDR2 are LGHNA and YSLEER. The CDR3 sequence is CASSAGSSYNSPLHF. In DNA, the CDR3 is TGCGCCAGCAGTGCAGGGAGCTCCTATAATTCACCCCTCCACTTT.

This clone was seen more than once but under ten times. The chain uses TRBV1 and TRBJ1-6. TRBV1 is assigned pseudogene status. CDR3 length: 14 amino acids. The CDR3 sequence: CTSSPGSYNSPLHF. The CDR3 region has the DNA TGCACCAGCAGTCCTGGGTCCTATAATTCACCCCTCCACTTT.